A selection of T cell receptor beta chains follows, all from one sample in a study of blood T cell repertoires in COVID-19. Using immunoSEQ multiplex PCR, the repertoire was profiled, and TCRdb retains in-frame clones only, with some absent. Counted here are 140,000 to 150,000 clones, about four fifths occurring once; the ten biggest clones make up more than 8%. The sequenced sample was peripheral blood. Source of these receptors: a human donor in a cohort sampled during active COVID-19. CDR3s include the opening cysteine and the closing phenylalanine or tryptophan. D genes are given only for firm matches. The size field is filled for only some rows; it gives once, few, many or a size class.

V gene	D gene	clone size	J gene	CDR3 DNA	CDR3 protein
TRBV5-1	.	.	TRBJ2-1	TGCGCCAGCAGCTTACAGCGGGAAGGAAGGGGGACTGAGCAGTTCTTC	CASSLQREGRGTEQFF
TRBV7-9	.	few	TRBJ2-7	TGTGCCAGCAGCTTCGGGCAGGGGAAGAGCTACGAGCAGTACTTC	CASSFGQGKSYEQYF
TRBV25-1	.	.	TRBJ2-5	TGTGCCAGCAGTGACAGGGTACAAGAGACCCAGTACTTC	CASSDRVQETQYF
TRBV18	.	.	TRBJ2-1	TGTGCCAGCTCACCACTCGGGGGTGAGCAGTTCTTC	CASSPLGGEQFF
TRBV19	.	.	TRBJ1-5	TGTGCCAGCACACCAGGCCGGGAGGGCTCAGGGAATCAGCCCCAGCATTTT	CASTPGREGSGNQPQHF
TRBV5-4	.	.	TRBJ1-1	TGTGCCAGCAGCTTGATCGGCACTGAAGCTTTCTTT	CASSLIGTEAFF
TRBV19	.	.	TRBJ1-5	TGTGCCAGTAGTATAGATGTGGGCGCTTGGGGCTACATCAATCAGCCCCAGCATTTT	CASSIDVGAWGYINQPQHF
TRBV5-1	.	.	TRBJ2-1	TGCGCCAGTACCCGGGACTCCTACAATGAGCAGTTCTTC	CASTRDSYNEQFF
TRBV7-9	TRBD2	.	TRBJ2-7	TGTGCCAGCAGCTCCATGGCGGGACTAACAAACTACGAGCAGTACTTC	CASSSMAGLTNYEQYF
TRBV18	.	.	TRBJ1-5	TGTGCCAGCTCACCAGGGCCCGATCAGCCCCAGCATTTT	CASSPGPDQPQHF
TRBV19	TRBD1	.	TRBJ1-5	TGTGCCAGTAGTATAAGGTTCAGGGGGCTGAGCAATCAGCCCCAGCATTTT	CASSIRFRGLSNQPQHF
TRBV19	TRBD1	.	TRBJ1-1	TGTGCCACTCAGGGGGCGCGGTCTCGCACTGAAGCTTTCTTT	CATQGARSRTEAFF
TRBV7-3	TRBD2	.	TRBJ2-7	TGTGCCAGCAGCCCACGGCGGACTAGCGCCTTCTACGAGCAGTACTTC	CASSPRRTSAFYEQYF
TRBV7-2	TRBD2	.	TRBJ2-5	TGTGCCAGCAGCTTAACTAGCGGGAGGGATCAAGAGACCCAGTACTTC	CASSLTSGRDQETQYF
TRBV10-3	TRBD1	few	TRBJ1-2	TGTGCCATCAGTGAACAGGGGGGTAGCTACACCTTC	CAISEQGGSYTF
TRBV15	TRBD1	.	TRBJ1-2	TGTGCCACCAGCCCCCCCCGGACAGGGGCCCTCTATGGCTACACCTTC	CATSPPRTGALYGYTF
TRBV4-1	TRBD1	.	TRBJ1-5	TGCGCCAGCAGCCAAGGCGTGTGGCGGGACAGGGGGCCCGATCAGCCCCAGCATTTT	CASSQGVWRDRGPDQPQHF
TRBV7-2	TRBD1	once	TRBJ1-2	TGTGCCAGCAGCCCGCGTGAGGGGGCCGTACTTGGCTACACCTTC	CASSPREGAVLGYTF
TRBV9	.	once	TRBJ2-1	TGTGCCAGCAGCGGGAGGTACAATGAGCAGTTCTTC	CASSGRYNEQFF
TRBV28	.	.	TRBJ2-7	TGTGCCAGCAGCTGGAGGGGGCCCTACGAGCAGTACTTC	CASSWRGPYEQYF
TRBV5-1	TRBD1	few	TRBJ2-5	TGCGCCAGCAGGACCGGGACAGGGGAGACCCAGTACTTC	CASRTGTGETQYF
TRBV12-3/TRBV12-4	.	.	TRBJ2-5	TGTGCCAGCAGTTTACTTGAGACCCAGTACTTC	CASSLLETQYF
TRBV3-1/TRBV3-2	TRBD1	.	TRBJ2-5	TGTGCCAGCAGCCAAGGTGGGACAGGGGGCGCAGAGACCCAGTACTTC	CASSQGGTGGAETQYF
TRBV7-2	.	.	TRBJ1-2	TGTGCCAGCAGCCTCACCCGAGACTATGGCTACACCTTC	CASSLTRDYGYTF
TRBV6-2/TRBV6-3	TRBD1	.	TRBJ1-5	TGTGCCAGCAGTTCCGCAGGGACAGGGGGTAATCAGCCCCAGCATTTT	CASSSAGTGGNQPQHF
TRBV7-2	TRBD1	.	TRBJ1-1	TGTGCCAGCAGCCGGGGACAGGGGATGAACACTGAAGCTTTCTTT	CASSRGQGMNTEAFF
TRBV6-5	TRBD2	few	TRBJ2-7	TGTGCCTGCCGGACTAGCGGTACATTTTACGAGCAGTACTTC	CACRTSGTFYEQYF
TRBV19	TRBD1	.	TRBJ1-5	TGTGCCAGTAGTTGGACAGGGGGAGGTCAGCCCCAGCATTTT	CASSWTGGGQPQHF
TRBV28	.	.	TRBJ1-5	TGTGCCAGCAGAGAAGTCTGGGGTGGGTGGGGCGGATTGGGTCAGCCCCAGCATTTT	CASREVWGGWGGLGQPQHF
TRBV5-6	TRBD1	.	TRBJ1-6	TGTGCCAGCAGCTTGGTAGGGACAGGGGGCAATGCACCCCTCCACTTT	CASSLVGTGGNAPLHF
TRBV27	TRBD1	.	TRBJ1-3	TGTGCCAGCAGTTTTCTAGGGACAGGATTTGGAAACACCATATATTTT	CASSFLGTGFGNTIYF
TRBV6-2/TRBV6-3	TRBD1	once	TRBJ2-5	TGTGCCAGCAGTTACCAACGACAGGGGAGCGATGAGACCCAGTACTTC	CASSYQRQGSDETQYF
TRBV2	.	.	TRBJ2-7	TGTGCCAGCAGTGTCCCAGGGGATGGGTCCTACGAGCAGTACTTC	CASSVPGDGSYEQYF
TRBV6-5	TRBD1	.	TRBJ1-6	TGTGCCAGCAGTTACCGGGACAGACATTCACCCCTCCACTTT	CASSYRDRHSPLHF
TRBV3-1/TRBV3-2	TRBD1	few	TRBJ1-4	TGTGCCAGCAGCCAACGGACAGGGAATGAAAAACTGTTTTTT	CASSQRTGNEKLFF
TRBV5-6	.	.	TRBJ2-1	TGTGCCAGCAGCTTGGCCAGTTCGACTCCTCCCTACAATGAGCAGTTCTTC	CASSLASSTPPYNEQFF
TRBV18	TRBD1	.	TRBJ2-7	TGTGCCAGCTCAAGACGGGGACAGGGGGGCTCCTACGAGCAGTACTTC	CASSRRGQGGSYEQYF
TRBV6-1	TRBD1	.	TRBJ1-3	TGTGCCAGCAGTGGGACAGGGTACAGCTCTGGAAACACCATATATTTT	CASSGTGYSSGNTIYF
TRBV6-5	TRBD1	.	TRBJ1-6	TGTGCCAGCAGTTACTCGTTGGGGACAGGGGATTCACCCCTCCACTTT	CASSYSLGTGDSPLHF
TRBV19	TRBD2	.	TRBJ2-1	TGTGCCAGTAGTCCCGGGACTAGCGGGAATGAGCAGTTCTTC	CASSPGTSGNEQFF